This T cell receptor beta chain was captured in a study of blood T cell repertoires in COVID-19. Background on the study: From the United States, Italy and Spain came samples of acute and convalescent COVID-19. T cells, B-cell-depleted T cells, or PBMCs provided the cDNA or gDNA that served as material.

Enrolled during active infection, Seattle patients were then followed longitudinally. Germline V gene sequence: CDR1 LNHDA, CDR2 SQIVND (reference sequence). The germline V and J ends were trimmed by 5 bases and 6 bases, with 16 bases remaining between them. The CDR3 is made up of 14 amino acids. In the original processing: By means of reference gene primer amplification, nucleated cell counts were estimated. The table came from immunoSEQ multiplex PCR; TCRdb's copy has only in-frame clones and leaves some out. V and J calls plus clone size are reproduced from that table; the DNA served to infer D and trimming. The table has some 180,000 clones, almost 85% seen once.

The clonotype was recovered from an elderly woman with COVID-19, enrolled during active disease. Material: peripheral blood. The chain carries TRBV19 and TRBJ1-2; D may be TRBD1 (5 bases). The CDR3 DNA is TGTGCCAGTAGTCTTGGCGGGGCAGGGAATGGCTACACCTTC. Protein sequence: CASSLGGAGNGYTF.